One and the same sample provided the 19 T cell receptor beta chains below, sequenced in a study of shared clonotypes between healthy human individuals. Cells designated naive CD8 were CD45RO-negative and were positively selected for CCR7, with terminally differentiated effector memory CD45RA+ cells excluded. The table came from immunoSEQ multiplex PCR; TCRdb's copy has only in-frame clones and leaves some out. The data hold about 2 million clones, with approximately 95% observed a single time. Sample: naive CD8+ T cells sorted from blood. These receptors all stem from a man in his late teens or twenties in good health.

The rearrangement joins TRBV10-2 to TRBJ2-7; no reliable D call. The CDR3 sequence is 12 residues long. Per germline, CDR1 WSHSY and CDR2 SAAADI. Deletions cut 4 bases from V and 4 bases from J, with 8 bases between. CDR3 amino acids: CASSGAGYEQYF. For the CDR3, the DNA is TGCGCCAGCAGTGGAGCAGGATACGAGCAGTACTTC.

The chain joins TRBV19 to TRBJ1-4; D not certain. The germline V gene encodes CDR1 LNHDA and CDR2 SQIVND (reference sequence). The CDR3 has 15 amino acids. The V end was cut by 6 bases, the J end by 5 bases, with 16 bases between. CDR3 residues: CASSYSDVGNEKLFF. The CDR3 nucleotides are TGTGCCAGTAGCTATAGTGACGTCGGGAATGAAAAACTGTTTTTT.

CDR3 DNA: TGTGCCAGCAGTTTAAGGGGAGATGAGGGGCGGACTGAAGCTTTCTTT. Encoded protein: CASSLRGDEGRTEAFF. The chain has TRBV27 and TRBJ1-1, with D perhaps matching TRBD1 (5 bases). The CDR3 sequence is 16 residues long. Trimming left V 2 bases short and J 5 bases short, with 18 bases between. Germline loops: CDR1 MNHEY, CDR2 SMNVEV (reference sequence).

Of note for this clone: The same CDR3 also results from other DNA sequences found in this sample. V is TRBV9 and J is TRBJ2-1, with TRBD2 as a possible D gene (6 bases). The V and J ends lost 2 bases and 9 bases respectively, with 12 bases between them. This CDR3 comprises 13 residues. The germline gives CDR1 SGDLS, CDR2 YYNGEE. In DNA form, the CDR3 reads TGTGCCAGCAGCGTTGGAGGGTCGGGTGAGCAGTTCTTC. Residues: CASSVGGSGEQFF. The full variable domain, with the rest looked up from reference TRBV9 and TRBJ2-1, is DSGVTQTPKHLITATGQRVTLRCSPRSGDLSVYWYQQSLDQGLQFLIQYYNGEERAKGNILERFSAQQFPDLHSELNLSSLELGDSALYFCASSVGGSGEQFFGPGTRLTVL.

This clone was seen once. The V gene is TRBV6-1, the J gene TRBJ2-7, with D possibly TRBD1 on 6 matching bases. The CDR3 consists of 14 residues. V lost 1 base and J 3 bases, leaving 10 bases between the germline ends. CDR1 is MNHNS and CDR2 is SASEGT in the germline V gene. The CDR3 region is CASSEEDRYYEQYF. The CDR3 DNA follows: TGTGCCAGCAGTGAAGAGGACAGATACTACGAGCAGTACTTC.

This clone was observed once. The chain employs TRBV14 and TRBJ2-7, with D tentatively TRBD1 (5 bases). This CDR3 has 15 residues. V lost 4 bases, J lost 5 bases, and 18 bases lay in between. Germline CDR1 is SGHDN and CDR2 is FVKESK. CDR3 sequence: CASSPLLTEDHEQYF. CDR3 DNA: TGTGCCAGCAGCCCCCTCTTGACAGAGGACCACGAGCAGTACTTC.

J is TRBJ2-1 and V is TRBV7-6, with 7 positions matching TRBD2. Per germline, CDR1 SGHVS and CDR2 FNYEAQ. The CDR3 is 14 residues long. V gave up 2 bases and J gave up 5 bases; unmatched junction bases: 3. The CDR3 region is CASSLWGRDNEQFF. CDR3 DNA: TGTGCCAGCAGCTTATGGGGGAGGGACAATGAGCAGTTCTTC.

The rearrangement uses TRBV6-1 and TRBJ1-5, with D hard to call. The CDR3 extends over 15 amino acids. Trimming stripped 6 bases from V and 0 bases from J, with 12 bases between. Germline CDR1 and CDR2: MNHNS and SASEGT. The CDR3 DNA reads as TGTGCCAGCAGACTAGGAGTTCTTAGCAATCAGCCCCAGCATTTT. Encoded protein: CASRLGVLSNQPQHF.

The chain employs TRBV7-9 and TRBJ1-5, with TRBD1 as a possible D gene (5 bases). Per germline, CDR1 SEHNR and CDR2 FQNEAQ (reference sequence). The CDR3 contains 14 residues. The V and J ends lost 5 bases and 4 bases respectively, with 12 bases between them. For the CDR3, the DNA is TGTGCCAGCAGCGGGTGGGGGTCGAATCAGCCCCAGCATTTT. Amino acid sequence: CASSGWGSNQPQHF.

Regarding this clone: The same CDR3 also results from other DNA sequences found in this sample. This chain uses TRBV10-1 with TRBJ2-2; D ambiguous. Trimming removed 2 bases from V and 5 bases from J, with 3 bases in between. Germline CDR1 is WNHNN and CDR2 is SYGVQD (reference sequence). The CDR3 is 12 residues long. In nucleotides, the CDR3 is TGCGCCAGCAGTGAGGGTACCGGGGAGCTGTTTTTT. Residues: CASSEGTGELFF.

This chain uses TRBV6-1 with TRBJ2-5, with TRBD1 identical over 7 bases. Trimming took 2 bases from V and 1 from J; bases not matched to a gene: 4. Germline values: CDR1 MNHNS, CDR2 SASEGT. The CDR3 spans 15 residues. As DNA, the CDR3 is TGTGCCAGCAGTGAAAGACGGACAGGCCAAGAGACCCAGTACTTC. It encodes CASSERRTGQETQYF.

This chain connects TRBV9 to TRBJ2-5; maybe TRBD2 (6 bases). This CDR3 contains 15 residues. CDR1 and CDR2 from the germline V gene are SGDLS and YYNGEE. V was pared by 6 bases and J by 1 base, with 16 bases between. CDR3 bases: TGTGCCAGCACCCTCGGGGTGGGGGGCCAAGAGACCCAGTACTTC. This encodes CASTLGVGGQETQYF. Full variable domain (rest looked up from reference TRBV9 and TRBJ2-5): DSGVTQTPKHLITATGQRVTLRCSPRSGDLSVYWYQQSLDQGLQFLIQYYNGEERAKGNILERFSAQQFPDLHSELNLSSLELGDSALYFCASTLGVGGQETQYFGPGTRLLVL.

CDR3 DNA: TGTGCCAGCAGCGCCGGGCACCGAGGCTACGAGCAGTACTTC. This encodes CASSAGHRGYEQYF. This chain joins TRBV9 and TRBJ2-7, with D hard to call. V was shortened by 3 bases and J by 3 bases, with 13 bases between the two germline ends. Germline CDR1 SGDLS, CDR2 YYNGEE. CDR3 size: 14 residues.

The V and J genes are TRBV7-9 and TRBJ1-2, with D uncertain. Trimming took off 5 bases at V and 4 bases at J, with 14 bases between the two ends. The CDR3 length is 14 residues. Germline lookup yields CDR1 SEHNR and CDR2 FQNEAQ (reference sequence). The CDR3 loop reads CASSHDEVLYGYTF. In nucleotides, the CDR3 is TGTGCCAGCAGCCACGACGAGGTCCTCTATGGCTACACCTTC.

The chain combines TRBV28 with TRBJ2-3, with 8 positions matching TRBD2. The V segment lost 10 bases and the J segment 1 base; nucleotides outside the gene matches: 7. Germline loops: CDR1 MDHEN, CDR2 SYDVKM. This CDR3 contains 14 residues. CDR3 protein: CANPGGGGTDTQYF. As DNA, the CDR3 is TGTGCCAACCCGGGGGGGGGCGGCACAGATACGCAGTATTTT.

The V gene is TRBV7-2, the J gene TRBJ2-7, with D possibly being TRBD1 (5 bases). Trimming stripped 5 bases from V and 2 bases from J, with 13 bases between. The CDR3 is 14 amino acids. Germline CDR1 SGHTA, CDR2 FQGNSA. The CDR3, as DNA: TGTGCCAGCAGCCAGGAGACAGATACCTACGAGCAGTACTTC. Translated: CASSQETDTYEQYF.

In this sample, this clone turned up once. The chain combines TRBV6-1 with TRBJ1-2; TRBD1 matches at 9 bases. Germline assignment: CDR1 MNHNS and CDR2 SASEGT. The junction had 6 bases not matched to a gene; V was cut back by 6 bases and J by 4 bases. The CDR3 runs to 14 residues. In nucleotides, the CDR3 is TGTGCCAGCAGGCCGGGACAGGGCGTCTATGGCTACACCTTC. This gives the protein CASRPGQGVYGYTF.

The chain carries TRBV18 and TRBJ1-4; tentative D call: TRBD1 (5 bases). V was shortened by 0 bases and J by 4 bases, with 9 bases between the two germline ends. This CDR3 spans 15 amino acids. In germline, CDR1 is KGHSH, CDR2 LQKENI. CDR3 nucleotide sequence: TGTGCCAGCTCACCACCCGGACAAGATAATGAAAAACTGTTTTTT. Translating it yields CASSPPGQDNEKLFF.

This sequence joins TRBV27 and TRBJ1-1; D may be TRBD1 (6 bases). The CDR3 has 14 residues. The V and J ends lost 2 bases and 5 bases respectively, with 12 bases between them. The germline V gene has CDR1 MNHEY and CDR2 SMNVEV (reference sequence). CDR3 nucleotide sequence: TGTGCCAGCAGTTTAGGTACAGGGATAACTGAAGCTTTCTTT. Translated: CASSLGTGITEAFF.